The 17 T cell receptor beta chains reported below all come from one sample, sequenced in a study of T cell responses to AZD1222 COVID-19 vaccine. Some clones are missing from TCRdb's copy, which holds only in-frame ones; the method was immunoSEQ multiplex PCR. The sample records roughly 130,000 clones, roughly 89% being singletons. The sequencing used peripheral blood, collected 28 days after the second dose of the MenACWY control vaccine. These receptors came from an adult who received the MenACWY meningococcal vaccine as a control.

This clone was seen only a few times. The genes are TRBV12-3 or TRBV12-4 and TRBJ1-3; D uncertain. The ends were cut back, 6 bases at V and 11 bases at J, with 11 bases in the middle. The CDR3 runs 11 residues. CDR3 sequence reads: CASRVGFSIYF. The CDR3 nucleotides read TGTGCCAGCAGGGTGGGGTTCTCCATATATTTT.

This chain uses TRBV7-2 with TRBJ2-7; a weak D match, TRBD1 (6 bases). The V gene's germline CDR1 is SGHTA and CDR2 FQGNSA. The CDR3 length is 14 residues. Trimming cost V 5 bases and J 0 bases, with 11 bases left between them. The CDR3 sequence is CASSVRQASYEQYF. CDR3 nucleotide sequence: TGTGCCAGCAGCGTTCGACAGGCCTCCTACGAGCAGTACTTC.

The V and J genes are TRBV7-9 and TRBJ1-4; no definite D call. Germline CDR1 is SEHNR and CDR2 is FQNEAQ (reference sequence). The V and J ends lost 6 bases and 10 bases respectively, with 18 bases between them. The CDR3 length is 14 residues. In DNA, the CDR3 is TGTGCCAGCAGTCTTGCCCCGGCGGAGGGAAAACTGTTTTTT. As protein: CASSLAPAEGKLFF.

The CDR3 sequence: CASSATHTGGRQPQHF. The CDR3 DNA follows: TGTGCCAGCAGCGCAACCCATACAGGGGGCCGTCAGCCCCAGCATTTT. The chain links TRBV7-8 to TRBJ1-5; 9 positions match TRBD1. Trimming took 5 bases from V and 6 from J; bases not matched to a gene: 11. CDR1 is SGHVS and CDR2 is FQNEAQ in the germline V gene. This CDR3 spans 16 amino acids.

This chain joins TRBV6-6 and TRBJ2-5; 7 positions agree with TRBD1. Germline CDR1 reads MNHNY; CDR2 reads SVGAGI (reference sequence). The CDR3 runs to 15 residues. Germline trimming cut 6 bases from V and 2 bases from J; bases unmatched to any gene: 9. CDR3 coding DNA: TGTGCCAGCAGGCGCACCGGGACAGCGCAAGAGACCCAGTACTTC. Its protein is CASRRTGTAQETQYF.

The chain has TRBV27 and TRBJ1-1; TRBD1 might be the D (5 bases). This CDR3 has 14 residues. CDR1 is MNHEY, CDR2 SMNVEV, per germline (reference sequence). The V and J ends lost 2 bases and 1 base respectively, with 8 bases between them. The CDR3 DNA sequence: TGTGCCAGCAGTTTAAGGACACAGAACACTGAAGCTTTCTTT. Amino acids: CASSLRTQNTEAFF.

The chain recombines TRBV28 with TRBJ1-4; 9 nucleotides agree with TRBD1. This CDR3 contains 15 residues. The ends lost 5 bases at V and 6 bases at J; junction bases unmatched: 7. In germline, CDR1 is MDHEN, CDR2 SYDVKM. The DNA of the CDR3 is TGTGCCAGCAGTCCCCGGACAGGGGAAGATGAAAAACTGTTTTTT. Protein product: CASSPRTGEDEKLFF.

The rearrangement links TRBV7-2 to TRBJ2-5, with 10 bases lining up with TRBD2. Germline V lookup: CDR1 SGHTA, CDR2 FQGNSA. The V gene end was trimmed by 5 bases and the J gene end by 5 bases; junction bases not matched to a gene: 5. The CDR3 contains 14 residues. The CDR3: CASSRTSGSETQYF. The CDR3, as DNA: TGTGCCAGCAGCCGGACTAGCGGCTCTGAGACCCAGTACTTC.

This clone was detected only once. The chain employs TRBV7-9 and TRBJ2-2, with 9 bases identical to TRBD1. This CDR3 has 14 amino acids. V lost 5 bases, J lost 6 bases, and 4 bases stayed unmatched. Germline-derived CDR1 and CDR2 are SEHNR and FQNEAQ (reference sequence). CDR3 sequence reads: CASSQQGAAGELFF. CDR3 DNA: TGTGCCAGCAGCCAACAGGGGGCCGCCGGGGAGCTGTTTTTT.

This clone was seen once. The CDR3 reads CASRSNRGSQPQHF. DNA of the CDR3: TGTGCCAGCAGATCCAACAGGGGTAGTCAGCCCCAGCATTTT. The chain employs TRBV28 and TRBJ1-5, with 7 bases fitting TRBD1. Germline CDR1 is MDHEN and CDR2 is SYDVKM. Trimming cost V 6 bases and J 6 bases; bases outside gene matches: 8. CDR3 length: 14 residues.

Notes on this clone: An end of the junction does not agree with germline; a read error may underlie this. V gene TRBV10-2 combines with J gene TRBJ1-2, with D perhaps matching TRBD1 (5 bases). Germline loops: CDR1 WSHSY, CDR2 SAAADI. This CDR3 spans 13 amino acids. CDR3 DNA: TGCGCCAGCAGTGAACGGGGCTCCTATAGCTACACCTTC. Residues: CASSERGSYSYTF.

The rearrangement links TRBV4-3 to TRBJ1-6; D unclear. CDR3 size: 16 residues. The germline V gene has CDR1 LGHNA and CDR2 YSLEER. Trimming shortened V by 3 bases and J by 5 bases, and 14 bases separated the two germline ends. CDR3 nucleotides: TGCGCCAGCAGCCAGACCACGGGCGGGGATAATTCACCCCTCCACTTT. As protein: CASSQTTGGDNSPLHF.

The rearrangement joins TRBV19 to TRBJ2-3, with 8 bases aligning to TRBD2. The CDR3 is made up of 17 amino acids. Germline values: CDR1 LNHDA, CDR2 SQIVND (reference sequence). V lost 3 bases, J lost 1 base, and 9 bases stayed unmatched. The CDR3 DNA is TGTGCCAGTAGTATTCAACCGGGACTAGGTGGCACAGATACGCAGTATTTT. Its translation is CASSIQPGLGGTDTQYF.

Only one count was recorded for this clone. CDR3 loop: CASSFGLAGAGSQETQYF. The CDR3 nucleotides are TGTGCCAGCAGCTTCGGACTAGCGGGAGCCGGTTCCCAAGAGACCCAGTACTTC. This chain connects TRBV7-2 to TRBJ2-5; 13 bases are shared with TRBD2. The junction had 8 bases not matched to a gene; V was cut back by 3 bases and J by 1 base. The CDR3 covers 18 residues. The germline V gene encodes CDR1 SGHTA and CDR2 FQGNSA.

V is TRBV3-1 (or the pseudogene TRBV3-2) and J is TRBJ2-7; 10 bases line up with TRBD2. Germline assignment: CDR1 LGHDT and CDR2 YNNKEL (reference sequence). V lost 1 base to trimming and J lost 3 bases; unmatched junction nucleotides: 3. The CDR3 is made up of 15 amino acids. The CDR3 DNA follows: TGTGCCAGCAGCCAAGCTCCTAGCGGGAGCTACGAGCAGTACTTC. This sequence encodes CASSQAPSGSYEQYF.

This clone is a singleton in its sample. The chain employs TRBV5-1 and TRBJ2-2; 9 positions agree with TRBD1. This CDR3 comprises 15 residues. Germline loops: CDR1 SGHRS, CDR2 YFSETQ. V was pared by 6 bases and J by 6 bases, with 9 bases of the junction left unmatched. Here the CDR3 reads CASTRDRASPGELFF. The CDR3 DNA is TGCGCCAGCACTCGGGACAGGGCGAGCCCCGGGGAGCTGTTTTTT.

The chain joins TRBV11-3 to TRBJ2-5; D ambiguous. This CDR3 contains 13 residues. Trimming took 2 bases from V and 5 from J, leaving 9 bases between them. Germline loops: CDR1 SGHNT, CDR2 YENEEA. The CDR3 reads CASSLMGYETQYF. The CDR3 DNA follows: TGTGCCAGCAGCTTAATGGGTTACGAGACCCAGTACTTC.